This T cell receptor (beta chain) derives from a study of T cell changes during pregnancy in multiple sclerosis. Sequencing was performed with immunoSEQ multiplex PCR; in TCRdb, only in-frame clones are kept and a portion is missing. This sample has 70,000 to 95,000 clones, with 94% found just once. Per germline, CDR1 SGHAT and CDR2 FQNNGV. The CDR3 covers 14 residues. V was cut by 3 bases and J by 5 bases, with 13 bases left in between. The chain is built from TRBV11-2 and TRBJ1-1; TRBD1 might be the D (6 bases). The TCR originated in a female donor with multiple sclerosis, enrolled in a pregnancy study. The source was peripheral blood, collected in the third trimester of pregnancy. CDR3 residues: CASSLGARVTEAFF. CDR3 DNA: TGTGCCAGCAGCTTGGGGGCACGGGTGACTGAAGCTTTCTTT.